This entry features one TCR beta chain sequence. Its antigen is as yet unknown. The J segment lost 6 bases and the V segment lost 0 bases, leaving 5 bases of the junction unmatched. The germline V gene has CDR1 SGHDT and CDR2 YYEEEE. This CDR3 has 15 residues. Libraries were prepared by immunoSEQ multiplex PCR; TCRdb keeps only in-frame clonotypes and omits some of them. The data show about 20,000 clones, with around 89% seen just once and 5% held by the top ten. This entry is derived from a study of PD-1 blockade in classical Hodgkin lymphoma. General observations from the study: Baseline diversity resembling that of newly diagnosed patients was seen in complete responders.

Time point indicated: cycle 4 day 1 (C4D1), after six to seven weeks of nivolumab. All patients experienced relapse after autologous stem cell transplantation, and brentuximab vedotin exposure was variable. By magnetic negative selection, CD8+ T cells were isolated from the thawed PBMCs. The chain combines TRBV5-6 with TRBJ1-5, with 8 bases lining up with TRBD1. The material sequenced was CD8+ T cells from blood, taken before the fourth cycle of nivolumab. This sequence originates from a human donor with classical Hodgkin lymphoma. The CDR3 nucleotides are TGTGCCAGCAGCTTGGCAAGGACAGGGCTTCAGCCCCAGCATTTT. This gives the protein CASSLARTGLQPQHF.